This TCR beta chain stems from a study of CD8 T cells in ankylosing spondylitis. Regarding the study as a whole: The authors reported significant enrichment of disease-linked clones in matched ankylosing spondylitis synovial fluid. A TCR beta motif made of fewer than 10 highly homologous variants seemed typical of ankylosing spondylitis blood. Reports of some motif variants in reactive arthritis synovial fluid and blood predate this one.

This clonotype was seen a handful of times. Its antigen is still unknown. With molecular barcodes, quantitative 5'-RACE was used to make the TCR beta libraries. Via MiXCR, TCRdb re-called the 5' RACE reads, giving one row per CDR3 protein. The sample holds roughly 670,000 distinct CDR3 sequences; about 20% are singletons and the top ten take under 20%. CDR1 and CDR2 from the germline V gene are SGDLS and YYNGEE. The CDR3 runs 16 residues. Trimming removed 0 bases at V and 8 bases at J, with 15 bases between. This sequence originates from a male donor with ankylosing spondylitis. V usage is TRBV9 and J usage is TRBJ1-6; D is unresolved. Sequenced: blood, either unsorted or a sorted T cell fraction (not recorded which). This CDR3 is CASSVELRAEDSPLHF. The CDR3 nucleotides are TGTGCCAGCAGCGTAGAACTGAGGGCCGAGGATTCACCCCTCCACTTT.